This T cell receptor (beta chain) was captured by sequencing in a study of response to subunit inactivated influenza vaccine. TCRdb itself ran the RT-PCR reads through MiXCR, one entry per CDR3 protein. In the table there are about 500,000 distinct CDR3 sequences, 10% to 15% of which are singletons. This clonotype showed up just a few times. After removal of 5 bases from V and 2 bases from J, the junction contained 5 bases not matched to a gene. The CDR3 is 16 amino acids. The chain employs TRBV12-3 or TRBV12-4 and TRBJ1-3; TRBD1 aligns across 11 bases. The receptor was isolated from a man aged 45-60 years who received an inactivated influenza vaccine. The sequences come from PBMCs from blood, collected 35 to 45 days after vaccination. The CDR3 spells CASSQDRGLPGNTIYF. CDR3 nucleotides: TGTGCCAGCAGTCAGGACAGGGGGCTACCTGGAAACACCATATATTTT.